Given below is one T cell receptor (beta chain) in context. What it recognizes is unknown. This sample stems from a study of OX40 agonist ivuxolimab in advanced cancers. Study-wide results and limits: Among expanded peripheral T cells, antigen specificity went undetermined. Both blood CD4+ and CD8+ T cells showed clonal growth by week 6 at 0.1 to 3.0 mg/kg.

V was clipped by 6 bases and J by 4 bases; unmatched bases: 17. Looked up from germline, CDR1 is MNHEY and CDR2 is SMNVEV (reference sequence). This CDR3 has 17 amino acids. Sequenced by immunoSEQ multiplex PCR; TCRdb stores in-frame clones only, minus some. The sample contains roughly 20,000 clones, 83% of which appear only once. The sequencing here drew on CD4+ or CD8+ T cells sorted from blood, taken in a trial of the OX40 agonist ivuxolimab. The clonotype comes from an adult with an advanced solid tumor such as melanoma, head and neck, liver or kidney cancer. The V and J genes are TRBV27 and TRBJ2-7; 8 bases line up with TRBD1. The CDR3 nucleotides are TGTGCCAGCAGCTCACGGCAGGGGGCGTCTCTCCCGTACGAGCAGTACTTC. Translating gives CASSSRQGASLPYEQYF.